Given below is one TCR beta chain in context. The antigen remains unidentified. The data stem from a study of T cell repertoires in cytomegalovirus infection. For the study at large: Recently described HLA-C-restricted plus well-studied HLA-B-restricted CMV epitopes were used. Public TCR beta signatures marked donors with CMV infection and the matching HLA.

TCRdb used MiXCR to reprocess the reads, holding one entry per CDR3 protein. The repertoire holds 800,000 to 950,000 distinct CDR3 sequences, with about 31% as singletons. The CDR3 length is 15 residues. Trimming took 5 bases from V and 1 from J, leaving 14 bases between them. Germline CDR1 is SEHNR and CDR2 is FQNEAQ (reference sequence). Study-wide results and caveats: There were carriers of CMV plus the relevant HLA, and cumulative public TCR beta family frequency identified them. Clonotype analysis showed dominance of the ex vivo response by HLA-C-restricted CMV-specific TCR beta clonotypes.

The receptor was isolated from a human donor in good health (CMV status not recorded). Some clones in this sample may be carry-over from other donors' samples. The material sequenced was cultured CD8+ T cells from PBMCs, taken from culture after CMV antigen stimulation. V and J are TRBV7-9 and TRBJ1-2; D is uncertain. CDR3 DNA: TGTGCCAGCAGCCCATCTCCGGGCAGTAACTATGGCTACACCTTC. Translation: CASSPSPGSNYGYTF.